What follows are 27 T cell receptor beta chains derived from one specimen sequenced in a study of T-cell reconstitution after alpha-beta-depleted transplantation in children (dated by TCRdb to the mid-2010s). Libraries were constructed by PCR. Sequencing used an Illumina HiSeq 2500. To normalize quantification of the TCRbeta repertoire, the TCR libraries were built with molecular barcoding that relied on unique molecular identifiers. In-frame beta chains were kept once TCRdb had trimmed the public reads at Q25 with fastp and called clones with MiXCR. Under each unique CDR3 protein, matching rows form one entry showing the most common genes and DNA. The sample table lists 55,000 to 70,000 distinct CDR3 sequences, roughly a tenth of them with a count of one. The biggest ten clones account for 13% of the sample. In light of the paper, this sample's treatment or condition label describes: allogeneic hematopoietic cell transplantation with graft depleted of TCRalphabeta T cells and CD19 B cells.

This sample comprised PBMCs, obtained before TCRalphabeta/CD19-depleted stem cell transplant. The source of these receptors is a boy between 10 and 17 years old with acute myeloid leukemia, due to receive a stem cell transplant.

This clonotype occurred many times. This CDR3 reads CAGRASNEQFF. The CDR3 region has the DNA TGTGCCGGACGGGCTAGCAATGAGCAGTTCTTC. The V and J genes are TRBV30 and TRBJ2-1; D is uncertain. The germline CDR1 and CDR2 sequences are GTSNPN and SVGIG (reference sequence). The CDR3 is made up of 11 amino acids. V was trimmed by 8 bases and J by 6 bases, leaving 11 bases between them.

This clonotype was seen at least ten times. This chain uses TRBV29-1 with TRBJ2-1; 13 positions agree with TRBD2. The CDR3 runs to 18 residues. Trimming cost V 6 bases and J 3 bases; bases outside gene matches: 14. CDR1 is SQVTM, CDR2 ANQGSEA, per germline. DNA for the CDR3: TGCAGCGTCGCTGGGCGGACTAGCGGGAGTGAGGGCTACAATGAGCAGTTCTTC. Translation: CSVAGRTSGSEGYNEQFF.

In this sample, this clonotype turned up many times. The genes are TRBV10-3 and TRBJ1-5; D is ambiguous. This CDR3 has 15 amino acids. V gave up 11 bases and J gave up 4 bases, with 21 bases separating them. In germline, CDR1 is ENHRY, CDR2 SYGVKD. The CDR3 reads CASGHGSLGNQPQHF. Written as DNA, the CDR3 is TGTGCCTCCGGGCATGGGTCCCTGGGTAATCAGCCCCAGCATTTT.

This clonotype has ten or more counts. CDR3 nucleotide sequence: TGCAGCGTTGATACGAACACTGAAGCTTTCTTT. It specifies CSVDTNTEAFF. The chain joins TRBV29-1 to TRBJ1-1; D is ambiguous. CDR3 length: 11 residues. The V gene's germline CDR1 is SQVTM and CDR2 ANQGSEA. Trimming stripped 3 bases from V and 1 base from J, with 3 bases between.

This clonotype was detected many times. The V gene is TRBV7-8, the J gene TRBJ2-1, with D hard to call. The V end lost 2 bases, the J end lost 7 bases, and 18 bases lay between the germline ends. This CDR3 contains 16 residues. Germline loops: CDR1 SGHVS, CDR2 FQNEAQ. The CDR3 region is CASSLSYRRQGNEQFF. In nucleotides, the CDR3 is TGTGCCAGCAGCTTAAGCTATAGACGACAAGGAAATGAGCAGTTCTTC. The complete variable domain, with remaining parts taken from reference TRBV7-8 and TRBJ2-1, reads GAGVSQSPRYKVAKRGQDVALRCDPISGHVSLFWYQQALGQGPEFLTYFQNEAQLDKSGLPSDRFFAERPEGSVSTLKIQRTQQEDSAVYLCASSLSYRRQGNEQFFGPGTRLTVL.

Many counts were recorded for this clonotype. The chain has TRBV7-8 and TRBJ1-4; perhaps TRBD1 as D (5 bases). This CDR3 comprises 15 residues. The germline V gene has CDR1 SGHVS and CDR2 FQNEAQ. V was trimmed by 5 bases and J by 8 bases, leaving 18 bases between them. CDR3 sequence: CASSPLGGTREKLFF. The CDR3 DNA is TGTGCCAGCAGCCCGCTGGGAGGGACGAGGGAAAAACTGTTTTTT.

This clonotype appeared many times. The CDR3 here is CASSPGVGQPQHF. The CDR3 DNA reads as TGTGCCAGCAGCCCCGGGGTTGGACAGCCCCAGCATTTT. The chain joins TRBV3-1 to TRBJ1-5; D gene ambiguous. Germline CDR1 and CDR2: LGHDT and YNNKEL (reference sequence). This CDR3 is built from 13 residues. Trimming left V 4 bases short and J 7 bases short, with 11 bases between.

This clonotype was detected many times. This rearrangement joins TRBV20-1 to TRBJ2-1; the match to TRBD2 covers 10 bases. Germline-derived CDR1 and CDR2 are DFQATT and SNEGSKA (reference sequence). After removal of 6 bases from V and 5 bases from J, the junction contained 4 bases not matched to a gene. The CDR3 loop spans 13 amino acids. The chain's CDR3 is CSASSGRDNEQFF. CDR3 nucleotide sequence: TGCAGTGCATCTAGCGGGAGAGACAATGAGCAGTTCTTC.

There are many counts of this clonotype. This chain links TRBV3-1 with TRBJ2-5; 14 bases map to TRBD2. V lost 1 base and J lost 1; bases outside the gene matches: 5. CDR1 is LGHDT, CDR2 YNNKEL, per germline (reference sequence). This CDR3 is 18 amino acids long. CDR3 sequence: CASSQGAGLAGGQETQYF. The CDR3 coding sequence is TGTGCCAGCAGCCAAGGGGCTGGACTAGCGGGGGGCCAAGAGACCCAGTACTTC.

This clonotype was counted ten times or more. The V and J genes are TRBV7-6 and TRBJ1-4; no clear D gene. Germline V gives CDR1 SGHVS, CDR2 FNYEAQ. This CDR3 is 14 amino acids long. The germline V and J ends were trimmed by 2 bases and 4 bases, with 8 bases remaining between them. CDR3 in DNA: TGTGCCAGCAGCTTATGGGGATTTAATGAAAAACTGTTTTTT. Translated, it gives CASSLWGFNEKLFF.

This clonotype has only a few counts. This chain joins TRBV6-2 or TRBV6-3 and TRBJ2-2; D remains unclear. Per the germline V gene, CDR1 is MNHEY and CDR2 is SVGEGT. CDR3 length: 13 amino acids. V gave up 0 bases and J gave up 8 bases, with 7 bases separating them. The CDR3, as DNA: TGTGCCAGCAGTTACTCGACCGGAGGGGAGCTGTTTTTT. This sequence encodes CASSYSTGGELFF.

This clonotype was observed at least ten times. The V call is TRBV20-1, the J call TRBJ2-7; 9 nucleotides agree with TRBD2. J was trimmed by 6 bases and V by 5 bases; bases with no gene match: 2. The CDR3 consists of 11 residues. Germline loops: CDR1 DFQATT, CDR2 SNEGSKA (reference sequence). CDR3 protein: CSAGREGEQYF. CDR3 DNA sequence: TGCAGTGCTGGGCGGGAGGGCGAGCAGTACTTC.

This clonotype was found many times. This CDR3 reads CASNRGVGEKLFF. CDR3 DNA sequence: TGTGCCAGCAACCGGGGCGTCGGTGAAAAACTGTTTTTT. This chain connects TRBV7-9 to TRBJ1-4; TRBD1 is a possible D gene (5 bases). V lost 7 bases and J lost 7, with 13 bases in between. CDR1 is SEHNR and CDR2 is FQNEAQ in the germline V gene (reference sequence). The CDR3 runs 13 residues.

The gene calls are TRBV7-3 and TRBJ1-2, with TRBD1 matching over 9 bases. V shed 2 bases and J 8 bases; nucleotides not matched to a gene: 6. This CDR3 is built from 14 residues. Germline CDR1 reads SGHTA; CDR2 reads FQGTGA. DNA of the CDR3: TGTGCCAGCAGCTTAGGGGGACAGGGCTTCGGCTACACCTTC. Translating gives CASSLGGQGFGYTF.

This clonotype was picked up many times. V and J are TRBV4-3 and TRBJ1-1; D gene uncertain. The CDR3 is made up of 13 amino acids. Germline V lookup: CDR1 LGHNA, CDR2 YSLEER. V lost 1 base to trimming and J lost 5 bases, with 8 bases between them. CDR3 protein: CASSQGRETEAFF. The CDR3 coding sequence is TGCGCCAGCAGCCAAGGGAGGGAAACTGAAGCTTTCTTT.

CDR3 region: CASSLADLPSGEQYV. The CDR3 DNA reads as TGTGCCAGCAGCTTGGCGGACCTCCCTTCCGGCGAGCAGTACGTC. V and J are TRBV5-4 and TRBJ2-7; D call uncertain. With 0 bases removed from V and 6 bases from J, the gap between germline ends came to 16 bases. The CDR3 spans 15 residues. Germline V lookup: CDR1 SGHNT, CDR2 YYREEE (reference sequence).

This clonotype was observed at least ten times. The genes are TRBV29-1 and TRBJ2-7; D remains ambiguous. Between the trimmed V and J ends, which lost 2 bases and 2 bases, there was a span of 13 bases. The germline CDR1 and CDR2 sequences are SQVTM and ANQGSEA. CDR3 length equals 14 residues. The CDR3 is CSVEYRGSTYEQYF. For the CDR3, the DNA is TGCAGCGTTGAATACCGAGGTAGCACCTACGAGCAGTACTTC.

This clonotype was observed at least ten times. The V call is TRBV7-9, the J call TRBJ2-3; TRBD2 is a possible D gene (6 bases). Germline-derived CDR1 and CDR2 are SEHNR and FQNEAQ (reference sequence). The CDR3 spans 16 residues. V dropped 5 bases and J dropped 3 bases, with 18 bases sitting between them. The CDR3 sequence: CASSPGGFLLTDTQYF. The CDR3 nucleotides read TGTGCCAGCAGCCCCGGGGGTTTTCTGTTGACAGATACGCAGTATTTT. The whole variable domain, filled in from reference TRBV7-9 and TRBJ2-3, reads DTGVSQNPRHKITKRGQNVTFRCDPISEHNRLYWYRQTLGQGPEFLTYFQNEAQLEKSRLLSDRFSAERPKGSFSTLEIQRTEQGDSAMYLCASSPGGFLLTDTQYFGPGTRLTVL.

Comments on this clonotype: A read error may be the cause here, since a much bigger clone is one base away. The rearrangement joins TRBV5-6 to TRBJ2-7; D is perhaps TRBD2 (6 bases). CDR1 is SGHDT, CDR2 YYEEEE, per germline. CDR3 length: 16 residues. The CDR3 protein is CASSLRAGRSVYGQYV. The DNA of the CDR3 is TGTGCCAGCAGCCTCCGAGCGGGCCGTTCGGTCTACGGGCAGTACGTC.

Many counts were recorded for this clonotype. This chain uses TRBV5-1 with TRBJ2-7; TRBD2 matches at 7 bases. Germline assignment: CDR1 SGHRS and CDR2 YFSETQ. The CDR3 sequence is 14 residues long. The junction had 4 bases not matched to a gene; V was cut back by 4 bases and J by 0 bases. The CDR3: CASSPGGGSYEQYF. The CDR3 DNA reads TGCGCCAGCAGCCCGGGCGGGGGCTCCTACGAGCAGTACTTC.

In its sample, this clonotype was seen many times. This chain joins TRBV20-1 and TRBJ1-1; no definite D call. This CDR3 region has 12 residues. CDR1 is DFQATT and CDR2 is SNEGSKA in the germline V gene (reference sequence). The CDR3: CSGLVGSTEAFF. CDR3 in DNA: TGCAGCGGGCTCGTGGGTTCCACTGAAGCTTTCTTT.

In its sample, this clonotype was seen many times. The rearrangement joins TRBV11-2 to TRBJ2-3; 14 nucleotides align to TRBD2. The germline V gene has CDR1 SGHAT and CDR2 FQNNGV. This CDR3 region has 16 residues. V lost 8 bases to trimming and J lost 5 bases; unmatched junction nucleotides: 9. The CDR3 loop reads CASVPGLAGARDTQYF. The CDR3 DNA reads TGTGCCAGCGTTCCGGGACTAGCGGGGGCGAGAGATACGCAGTATTTT.

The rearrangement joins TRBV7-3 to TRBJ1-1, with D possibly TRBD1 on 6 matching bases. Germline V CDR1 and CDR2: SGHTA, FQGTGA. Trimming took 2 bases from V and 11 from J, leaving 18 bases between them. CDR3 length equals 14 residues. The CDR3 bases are TGTGCCAGCAGCTTAGCGGGACACCATTTGGGGGCTTTCTTT. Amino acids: CASSLAGHHLGAFF. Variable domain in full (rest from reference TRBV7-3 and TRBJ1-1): GAGVSQTPSNKVTEKGKYVELRCDPISGHTALYWYRQSLGQGPEFLIYFQGTGAADDSGLPNDRFFAVRPEGSVSTLKIQRTERGDSAVYLCASSLAGHHLGAFFGQGTRLTVV.

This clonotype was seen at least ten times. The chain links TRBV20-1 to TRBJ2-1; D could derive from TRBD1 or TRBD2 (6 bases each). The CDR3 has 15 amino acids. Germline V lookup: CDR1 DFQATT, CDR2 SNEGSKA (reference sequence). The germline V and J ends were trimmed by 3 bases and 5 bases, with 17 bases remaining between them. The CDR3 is CSASRGLALNNEQFF. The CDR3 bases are TGCAGTGCTAGTCGGGGGCTAGCGTTAAACAATGAGCAGTTCTTC.

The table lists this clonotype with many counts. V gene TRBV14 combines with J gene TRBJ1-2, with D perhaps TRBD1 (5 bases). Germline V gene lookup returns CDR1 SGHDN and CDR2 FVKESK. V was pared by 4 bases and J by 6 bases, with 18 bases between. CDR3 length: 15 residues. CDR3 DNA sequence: TGTGCCAGCAGCCCCTCCTTCAGAGGGGCTGATGGCTACACCTTC. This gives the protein CASSPSFRGADGYTF. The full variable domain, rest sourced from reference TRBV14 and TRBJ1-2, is EAGVTQFPSHSVIEKGQTVTLRCDPISGHDNLYWYRRVMGKEIKFLLHFVKESKQDESGMPNNRFLAERTGGTYSTLKVQPAELEDSGVYFCASSPSFRGADGYTFGSGTRLTVV.

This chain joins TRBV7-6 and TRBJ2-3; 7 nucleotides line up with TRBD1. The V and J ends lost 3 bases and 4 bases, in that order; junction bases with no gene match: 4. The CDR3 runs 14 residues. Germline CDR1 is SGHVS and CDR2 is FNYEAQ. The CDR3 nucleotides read TGTGCCAGCAGCTTGGGGCAGGGGGCAGATACGCAGTATTTT. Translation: CASSLGQGADTQYF.

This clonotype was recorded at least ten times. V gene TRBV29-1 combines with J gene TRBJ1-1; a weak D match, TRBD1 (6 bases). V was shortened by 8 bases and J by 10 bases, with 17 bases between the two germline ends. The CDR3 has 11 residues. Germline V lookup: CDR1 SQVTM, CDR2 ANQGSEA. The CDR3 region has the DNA TGCAGCATCGGGCACAGGGAGGGAGCTTTCTTT. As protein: CSIGHREGAFF.